This T cell receptor (beta chain) appears in the sequencing data of a study of Ad26.COV2.S vaccination and SARS-CoV-2 variants. Repertoires were generated with immunoSEQ multiplex PCR, while TCRdb's copy carries only in-frame clones and drops some. The data hold about 350,000 clones, with about 88% observed a single time. Treatment noted: 15 to 20 received Ad26.COV2.S at low or high dose, single or two shots; 5 received placebo; per-sample allocation not given. The samples date from day 63 after the first vaccine or placebo injection. In Boston, the donor was an adult between 18-55 years of age. It was Wuhan-strain SARS-CoV-2 spike that the Ad26 vaccine vector expressed. Findings of the study overall: A substantial breadth of spike-specific CD8+ and CD4+ T cell responses after vaccination has been reported. Vaccine and placebo recipients had similar non-spike TCR breadth.

Germline V gives CDR1 LGHNA, CDR2 YNFKEQ. The CDR3 contains 15 residues. V gave up 4 bases and J gave up 2 bases, with 13 bases separating them. This clone was seen once. Its matching antigen is unknown. The sample in question was peripheral blood, obtained in a trial of Ad26.COV2.S vaccine versus placebo. The origin of this receptor is a person between 18 and 59 years old who received the Ad26.COV2.S COVID-19 vaccine or a placebo. The rearrangement joins TRBV4-2 to TRBJ2-3; no definite D call. CDR3 loop: CASSPSSVHTDTQYF. The CDR3 DNA reads TGTGCCAGCAGCCCATCAAGCGTCCACACAGATACGCAGTATTTT.